These 15 T cell receptor beta chains were all obtained from the same sample, sequenced in a study of T cells in tuberculosis. TCRdb's table, derived via immunoSEQ multiplex PCR, lists solely in-frame clones and lacks some. This sample has 40,000 to 45,000 clones, with roughly 95% found just once. Sequencing input: PBMCs. These receptors originate from a donor aged 10-35 years with latent tuberculosis or without tuberculosis infection.

The genes are TRBV5-1 and TRBJ2-5; 8 bases are shared with TRBD1. V lost 3 bases, J lost 2 bases, and 6 bases stayed unmatched. CDR1 SGHRS and CDR2 YFSETQ come from the germline V gene. The length of the CDR3 is 15 residues. The CDR3 here is CASSSDRVGQETQYF. The CDR3 nucleotides read TGCGCCAGCAGCTCGGACAGGGTTGGGCAAGAGACCCAGTACTTC. Combining the CDR3 with reference TRBV5-1 and TRBJ2-5 gives the whole variable domain KAGVTQTPRYLIKTRGQQVTLSCSPISGHRSVSWYQQTPGQGLQFLFEYFSETQRNKGNFPGRFSGRQFSNSRSEMNVSTLELGDSALYLCASSSDRVGQETQYFGPGTRLLVL.

This chain connects TRBV19 to TRBJ1-2, with 10 bases identical to TRBD1. The CDR3 totals 16 residues. Germline CDR1 is LNHDA and CDR2 is SQIVND (reference sequence). The ends lost 5 bases at V and 4 bases at J; junction bases unmatched: 10. This chain's CDR3 is CASSGYRQGAGYGYTF. The DNA for the CDR3 is TGTGCCAGTAGTGGATACAGACAGGGGGCCGGCTATGGCTACACCTTC.

This clone is a singleton in its sample. The gene calls are TRBV4-1 and TRBJ2-3; tentative D call: TRBD2 (5 bases). V lost 2 bases, J lost 4 bases, and 22 bases lay in between. This CDR3 has 18 amino acids. Germline assignment: CDR1 MGHRA and CDR2 YSYEKL. The CDR3 reads CASSQSDGSGFRADTQYF. In nucleotides, the CDR3 is TGCGCCAGCAGCCAATCGGATGGGTCGGGATTTCGTGCAGATACGCAGTATTTT.

The chain couples TRBV5-6 to TRBJ2-7; D ambiguous. The ends were cut back, 0 bases at V and 3 bases at J, with 16 bases in the middle. Germline lookup yields CDR1 SGHDT and CDR2 YYEEEE. This CDR3 has 16 residues. CDR3 nucleotide sequence: TGTGCCAGCAGCTTGGACCCGCACAGAGAAGGCTACGAGCAGTACTTC. It translates to CASSLDPHREGYEQYF. Supplemented by reference TRBV5-6 and TRBJ2-7, the full variable domain reads DAGVTQSPTHLIKTRGQQVTLRCSPKSGHDTVSWYQQALGQGPQFIFQYYEEEERQRGNFPDRFSGHQFPNYSSELNVNALLLGDSALYLCASSLDPHREGYEQYFGPGTRLTVT.

The CDR3 nucleotides are TGCGCCAGCAGCTTGGACAATCCTAGGAACACTGAAGCTTTCTTT. Translation gives CASSLDNPRNTEAFF. The chain links TRBV5-1 to TRBJ1-1; no definite D call. Germline V gene lookup returns CDR1 SGHRS and CDR2 YFSETQ. The V end lost 0 bases, the J end lost 1 base, and 10 bases lay between the germline ends. There are 15 residues in the CDR3.

V is TRBV4-1 and J is TRBJ1-1; no clear D gene. From germline, CDR1 is MGHRA and CDR2 YSYEKL. The CDR3 is 17 amino acids. V lost 4 bases and J lost 3, with 21 bases in between. CDR3 residues: CASSPQISIGQDTEAFF. The CDR3 nucleotides read TGCGCCAGCAGCCCCCAGATAAGTATCGGTCAGGACACTGAAGCTTTCTTT.

The chain employs TRBV11-3 and TRBJ2-1, with TRBD1 identical over 11 bases. Germline loops: CDR1 SGHNT, CDR2 YENEEA. This CDR3 contains 15 residues. Trimming took 4 bases from V and 7 from J; bases not matched to a gene: 6. This chain's CDR3 is CASSSGQGALNEQFF. The CDR3 DNA reads TGTGCCAGCAGCTCCGGACAGGGGGCGCTGAATGAGCAGTTCTTC.

The count of this clone is one. The CDR3 here is CASSLGRTTKYEQYF. CDR3 bases: TGTGCCAGCAGCCTAGGCAGGACAACTAAATACGAGCAGTACTTC. The chain links TRBV11-2 to TRBJ2-7, with a weak D call TRBD1 (5 bases). CDR3 size: 15 residues. Germline CDR1 and CDR2: SGHAT and FQNNGV. V lost 5 bases to trimming and J lost 4 bases, with 18 bases between them. Full variable domain (missing parts from reference TRBV11-2 and TRBJ2-7): EAGVAQSPRYKIIEKRQSVAFWCNPISGHATLYWYQQILGQGPKLLIQFQNNGVVDDSQLPKDRFSAERLKGVDSTLKIQPAKLEDSAVYLCASSLGRTTKYEQYFGPGTRLTVT.

Of note for this clone: Different DNA sequences within this sample yield the same CDR3. The V gene is TRBV4-2, the J gene TRBJ1-2; no clear D gene. Germline V gene lookup returns CDR1 LGHNA and CDR2 YNFKEQ. Trimming shortened V by 1 base and J by 2 bases, and 2 bases separated the two germline ends. CDR3 length: 12 residues. DNA for the CDR3: TGTGCCAGCAGCCAAGCGAACTATGGCTACACCTTC. Translating gives CASSQANYGYTF.

The rearrangement links TRBV19 to TRBJ1-2; 9 bases map to TRBD1. Trimming took 5 bases from V and 7 from J; bases not matched to a gene: 14. CDR1 is LNHDA and CDR2 is SQIVND in the germline V gene (reference sequence). The CDR3 totals 16 residues. The CDR3 bases are TGTGCCAGTAGTCTCTCCTGGACAGGGGAATACACTGGCTACACCTTC. Protein sequence: CASSLSWTGEYTGYTF.

The V call is TRBV10-2, the J call TRBJ2-7; 8 nucleotides line up with TRBD1. The CDR3 extends over 13 amino acids. V gave up 8 bases and J gave up 1 base; unmatched junction bases: 4. Germline V gene lookup returns CDR1 WSHSY and CDR2 SAAADI. CDR3 residues: CASGDRLSYEQYF. The CDR3 nucleotides are TGCGCCAGCGGGGACAGGTTATCCTACGAGCAGTACTTC.

This clone appeared a few times. The CDR3 nucleotides read TGTGCCAGCAGCTTAGGGGCCCAGGGGAGCTATGGCTACACCTTC. Translation: CASSLGAQGSYGYTF. The chain carries TRBV7-2 and TRBJ1-2; D perhaps matches TRBD1 (6 bases). The CDR3 runs to 15 residues. Germline V CDR1 and CDR2: SGHTA, FQGNSA. V was cut by 1 base and J by 4 bases, with 13 bases left in between.

This chain uses TRBV7-9 with TRBJ1-1; TRBD1 is a possible D gene (6 bases). The CDR3 contains 18 residues. CDR1 is SEHNR, CDR2 FQNEAQ, per germline (reference sequence). Trimming left V 4 bases short and J 5 bases short, with 26 bases between. Here the CDR3 DNA reads TGTGCCAGCAGCTCCTCAGGGACAACTTACACCCCTTGGACTGAAGCTTTCTTT. Its translation: CASSSSGTTYTPWTEAFF.

V is TRBV9 and J is TRBJ2-1, with TRBD2 matching over 9 bases. The CDR3 runs to 17 residues. V was pared by 4 bases and J by 7 bases, with 15 bases of the junction left unmatched. The V gene's germline CDR1 is SGDLS and CDR2 YYNGEE. CDR3 sequence reads: CASSPHWTSDIENEQFF. CDR3 sequence (DNA): TGTGCCAGCAGCCCGCACTGGACTAGCGATATCGAGAATGAGCAGTTCTTC. The whole variable domain, filled in from reference TRBV9 and TRBJ2-1, reads DSGVTQTPKHLITATGQRVTLRCSPRSGDLSVYWYQQSLDQGLQFLIQYYNGEERAKGNILERFSAQQFPDLHSELNLSSLELGDSALYFCASSPHWTSDIENEQFFGPGTRLTVL.

The V gene is TRBV7-9, the J gene TRBJ2-7; D is possibly TRBD2 (6 bases). Germline V gene data show CDR1 as SEHNR and CDR2 as FQNEAQ (reference sequence). There are 16 residues in the CDR3. V lost 4 bases to trimming and J lost 2 bases, with 18 bases between them. CDR3 sequence: CASSYYKGGITYEQYF. The CDR3 DNA reads TGTGCCAGCAGCTACTATAAAGGAGGGATTACCTACGAGCAGTACTTC.